What follows are 23 T cell receptor beta chains derived from one specimen sequenced in a study of CD8 T cells in ankylosing spondylitis. TCRdb ran MiXCR on the 5' RACE reads and lists one entry per CDR3 protein. The sample has 200,000 to 300,000 distinct CDR3 sequences, roughly 32% seen once. Sequencing was done on a sample of blood, either unsorted or a sorted T cell fraction (not recorded which). These receptor sequences come from a male donor with ankylosing spondylitis or in good health (not recorded which).

The sample holds a few counts of this clonotype. The chain recombines TRBV4-1 with TRBJ2-2, with D perhaps TRBD1 (6 bases). This CDR3 comprises 18 residues. Deletions cut 0 bases from V and 6 bases from J, with 20 bases between. CDR1 and CDR2 from the germline V gene are MGHRA and YSYEKL. CDR3 DNA: TGCGCCAGCAGCCAAGAAAGGGATACAGGGAGTCCTCCCGGGGAGCTGTTTTTT. Amino acid sequence: CASSQERDTGSPPGELFF.

The chain recombines TRBV4-2 with TRBJ2-1, with 10 bases lining up with TRBD2. Looked up from germline, CDR1 is LGHNA and CDR2 is YNFKEQ. The CDR3 sequence is 16 residues long. V lost 1 base to trimming and J lost 8 bases; unmatched junction nucleotides: 8. The CDR3, as DNA: TGTGCCAGCAGCCAAGGAAGCGGGGGGGCGAATGATGAGCAGTTCTTC. It specifies CASSQGSGGANDEQFF.

Many counts were recorded for this clonotype. This sequence joins TRBV10-3 and TRBJ2-7; 8 bases are a match to TRBD1. V was clipped by 2 bases and J by 2 bases; unmatched bases: 2. Germline V gene sequence: CDR1 ENHRY, CDR2 SYGVKD. This CDR3 has 14 residues. CDR3 bases: TGTGCCATCAGTGAGAGACAGGGGCCCTACGAGCAGTACTTC. This sequence encodes CAISERQGPYEQYF.

The chain has TRBV5-6 and TRBJ1-1; 8 nucleotides line up with TRBD1. Germline CDR1 SGHDT, CDR2 YYEEEE. The CDR3 covers 13 residues. The trim removed 4 bases at V and 4 bases at J, leaving 3 bases unmatched. The CDR3 protein is CASSQDRGTEAFF. The CDR3 DNA sequence: TGTGCCAGCAGCCAAGACAGGGGCACTGAAGCTTTCTTT.

The chain joins TRBV6-5 to TRBJ2-7; D might be TRBD2 (6 bases). V gave up 1 base and J gave up 2 bases, with 12 bases separating them. There are 15 residues in the CDR3. Germline CDR1 MNHEY, CDR2 SVGAGI. CDR3 residues: CASSYWAGEAYEQYF. CDR3 bases: TGTGCCAGCAGTTACTGGGCTGGGGAGGCCTACGAGCAGTACTTC.

J is TRBJ1-5 and V is TRBV12-3 or TRBV12-4; maybe TRBD1 (6 bases). With 5 bases removed from V and 8 bases from J, the gap between germline ends came to 13 bases. The CDR3 sequence is 13 residues long. CDR3: CASSGGAREPQHF. The CDR3 DNA follows: TGTGCCAGCAGTGGGGGGGCAAGAGAGCCCCAGCATTTT.

V usage is TRBV6-5 and J usage is TRBJ2-5, with D possibly TRBD1 on 7 matching bases. The CDR3 spans 14 residues. Germline V gives CDR1 MNHEY, CDR2 SVGAGI. Trimming shortened V by 3 bases and J by 4 bases, and 12 bases separated the two germline ends. CDR3 in DNA: TGTGCCAGCAGTTATTCCCAGGGGGGAGAGACCCAGTACTTC. This sequence encodes CASSYSQGGETQYF.

The chain combines TRBV7-8 with TRBJ1-1; no reliable D call. Germline V lookup: CDR1 SGHVS, CDR2 FQNEAQ. The CDR3 loop spans 13 amino acids. The V and J ends lost 6 bases and 6 bases respectively, with 14 bases between them. CDR3: CASRRKDEPEAFF. The DNA for the CDR3 is TGTGCCAGCAGGAGGAAGGACGAGCCTGAAGCTTTCTTT.

This CDR3 is CASSTGTAKVGTEAFF. In nucleotides, the CDR3 is TGCGCCAGCAGCACCGGGACCGCCAAGGTGGGGACTGAAGCTTTCTTT. This chain links TRBV5-1 with TRBJ1-1; a possible D gene is TRBD1 (5 bases). The ends were cut back, 4 bases at V and 5 bases at J, with 21 bases in the middle. This CDR3 contains 16 residues. Germline V CDR1 and CDR2: SGHRS, YFSETQ.

V gene TRBV28 combines with J gene TRBJ2-3; 9 bases align to TRBD1. CDR1 MDHEN and CDR2 SYDVKM come from the germline V gene. CDR3 length equals 15 residues. Unmatched junction bases numbered 6, after V lost 5 bases and J lost 3 bases. This CDR3 is CASSLRTGATDTQYF. In DNA, the CDR3 is TGTGCCAGCAGTCTACGGACAGGGGCTACAGATACGCAGTATTTT. Filled out from reference TRBV28 and TRBJ2-3, the complete variable domain reads DVKVTQSSRYLVKRTGEKVFLECVQDMDHENMFWYRQDPGLGLRLIYFSYDVKMKEKGDIPEGYSVSREKKERFSLILESASTNQTSMYLCASSLRTGATDTQYFGPGTRLTVL.

The chain's CDR3 is CSVELTSVGRETQYF. In DNA, the CDR3 is TGCAGCGTTGAATTAACTAGCGTCGGGCGGGAGACCCAGTACTTC. This chain joins TRBV29-1 and TRBJ2-5; 7 positions agree with TRBD2. J gave up 5 bases and V 2 bases, and 11 bases lay outside the gene matches. This CDR3 region has 15 residues. In germline, CDR1 is SQVTM, CDR2 ANQGSEA.

This clonotype was counted a few times. This chain joins TRBV5-1 and TRBJ2-2, with D perhaps TRBD1 (6 bases). Germline V gene data show CDR1 as SGHRS and CDR2 as YFSETQ. The CDR3 is 15 amino acids. V lost 0 bases and J lost 4, with 10 bases in between. The CDR3 reads CASSLETGGTGELFF. As DNA, the CDR3 is TGCGCCAGCAGCTTGGAGACAGGAGGCACCGGGGAGCTGTTTTTT. Complete variable domain (other parts from reference TRBV5-1 and TRBJ2-2): KAGVTQTPRYLIKTRGQQVTLSCSPISGHRSVSWYQQTPGQGLQFLFEYFSETQRNKGNFPGRFSGRQFSNSRSEMNVSTLELGDSALYLCASSLETGGTGELFFGEGSRLTVL.

V usage is TRBV20-1 and J usage is TRBJ1-1, with TRBD1 matching over 7 bases. Trimming cost V 1 base and J 0 bases; bases outside gene matches: 5. The CDR3 length is 15 residues. Germline CDR1 and CDR2: DFQATT and SNEGSKA (reference sequence). The CDR3 region has the DNA TGCAGTGCTAGAGTTAGGGGACAGTTGAACACTGAAGCTTTCTTT. Protein product: CSARVRGQLNTEAFF.

The chain carries TRBV20-1 and TRBJ2-2; no definite D call. CDR1 and CDR2 from the germline V gene are DFQATT and SNEGSKA (reference sequence). This CDR3 is 12 amino acids long. Trimming shortened V by 5 bases and J by 6 bases, and 10 bases separated the two germline ends. The CDR3 sequence is CSAAQRSGELFF. In nucleotides, the CDR3 is TGCAGTGCTGCCCAGAGGTCCGGGGAGCTGTTTTTT.

The table lists this clonotype with many counts. The V gene is TRBV6-4, the J gene TRBJ2-1; TRBD2 agrees at 11 bases. V was clipped by 3 bases and J by 2 bases; unmatched bases: 0. CDR1 and CDR2 from the germline V gene are MRHNA and SNTAGT. This CDR3 has 15 residues. The CDR3 is CASSETSGAYNEQFF. In DNA form, the CDR3 reads TGTGCCAGCAGTGAGACTAGCGGGGCCTACAATGAGCAGTTCTTC.

The rearrangement uses TRBV4-1 and TRBJ2-7; D might be TRBD1 or TRBD2, each matching 5 bases. The CDR3 spans 15 residues. Trimming took 4 bases from V and 2 from J, leaving 15 bases between them. CDR1 is MGHRA, CDR2 YSYEKL, per germline. The CDR3 coding sequence is TGCGCCAGCAGCCGGCCGGGACGAGGGGCCTACGAGCAGTACTTC. Its translation is CASSRPGRGAYEQYF.

The chain links TRBV9 to TRBJ2-1; D might be TRBD2 (6 bases). The length of the CDR3 is 15 residues. Germline V gives CDR1 SGDLS, CDR2 YYNGEE. V was clipped by 0 bases and J by 5 bases, with 12 bases between them. The CDR3 sequence: CASSVGWGEHNEQFF. The DNA of the CDR3 is TGTGCCAGCAGCGTAGGGTGGGGGGAGCACAATGAGCAGTTCTTC.

The CDR3 DNA is TGCAGTGCTAGGGGCGGGGGCGGGGAGACCCAGTACTTC. It encodes CSARGGGGETQYF. The V and J genes are TRBV20-1 and TRBJ2-5; D is possibly TRBD2 (7 bases). CDR3 length: 13 residues. The germline V gene encodes CDR1 DFQATT and CDR2 SNEGSKA (reference sequence). V was pared by 3 bases and J by 5 bases, with 13 bases between.

The chain links TRBV19 to TRBJ1-2; D is undetermined. V dropped 5 bases and J dropped 6 bases, with 16 bases sitting between them. The CDR3 contains 14 residues. The V gene's germline CDR1 is LNHDA and CDR2 SQIVND (reference sequence). The CDR3 is CASSRRLIWDGYTF. The CDR3 DNA is TGTGCCAGTAGTCGCCGCCTTATTTGGGATGGCTACACCTTC.

The rearrangement joins TRBV12-3 or TRBV12-4 to TRBJ1-5, with D possibly being TRBD1 (6 bases). The CDR3 runs 14 residues. Trimming shortened V by 3 bases and J by 3 bases, and 9 bases separated the two germline ends. CDR3 coding DNA: TGTGCCAGCAGTTTCTCAGGGGTCAATCAGCCCCAGCATTTT. This encodes CASSFSGVNQPQHF.

The genes are TRBV12-3 or TRBV12-4 and TRBJ1-2; no definite D call. The CDR3 consists of 14 residues. V shed 1 base and J shed 2 bases, with 8 bases lying between them. The CDR3 protein is CASSLGAGNYGYTF. For the CDR3, the DNA is TGTGCCAGCAGTTTAGGGGCGGGAAACTATGGCTACACCTTC.

The gene calls are TRBV20-1 and TRBJ2-7; the D gene is possibly TRBD1 (6 bases). CDR1 and CDR2 (germline): DFQATT, SNEGSKA (reference sequence). This CDR3 has 15 residues. The germline V and J ends were trimmed by 1 base and 5 bases, with 18 bases remaining between them. CDR3 nucleotide sequence: TGCAGTGCTAGAGCCGCGGCAGGGGCCGGTGACGAGCAGTACTTC. It encodes CSARAAAGAGDEQYF.

The chain links TRBV3-1 to TRBJ2-1, with D uncertain. V was cut by 1 base and J by 5 bases, with 6 bases left in between. Germline loops: CDR1 LGHDT, CDR2 YNNKEL (reference sequence). This CDR3 has 13 amino acids. The CDR3: CASSQVVNNEQFF. CDR3 nucleotide sequence: TGTGCCAGCAGCCAAGTGGTGAACAATGAGCAGTTCTTC.